The subject of this entry is one T cell receptor beta chain. Its target is unknown. This entry comes from a study of T cell responses to AZD1222 COVID-19 vaccine. Second-dose timings of about 4 or about 12 weeks were pooled. Some clones are missing from TCRdb's copy, which holds only in-frame ones; the method was immunoSEQ multiplex PCR. The table includes some 130,000 clones, approximately 92% detected once. Notes on the study in general: Repertoires were obtained solely post-peak T cell response. Close to half of spike-specific TCRs reportedly recognize unmutated variant regions. Clonal diversity may have been underestimated, and the donors were mostly white British, with more females than males.

Looked up from germline, CDR1 is MDHEN and CDR2 is SYDVKM. The CDR3 consists of 11 residues. Trimming removed 6 bases at V and 1 base at J, with 3 bases between. The specimen was peripheral blood, collected 28 days after the second AZD1222 dose. The receptor's source is an adult who received the AZD1222 COVID-19 vaccine. This chain links TRBV28 with TRBJ1-2; the D is unclear. The CDR3, as DNA: TGTGCCAGCAGGTTTAACTATGGCTACACCTTC. It translates to CASRFNYGYTF.